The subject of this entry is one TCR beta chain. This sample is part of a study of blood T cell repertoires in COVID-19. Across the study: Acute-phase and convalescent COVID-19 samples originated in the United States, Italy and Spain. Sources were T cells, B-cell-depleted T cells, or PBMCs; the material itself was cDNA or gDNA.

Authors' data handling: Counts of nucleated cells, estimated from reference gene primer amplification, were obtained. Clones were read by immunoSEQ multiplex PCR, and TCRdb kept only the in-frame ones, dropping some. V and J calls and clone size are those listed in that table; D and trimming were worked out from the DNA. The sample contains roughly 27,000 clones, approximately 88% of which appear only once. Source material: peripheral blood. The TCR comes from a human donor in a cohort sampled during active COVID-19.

The CDR3 spells CASSFTRPARAQGLTLHF. The CDR3, as DNA: TGTGCCAGCAGCTTTACTCGGCCAGCCAGGGCGCAGGGATTGACCCTCCACTTT. V gene TRBV7-2 combines with J gene TRBJ1-6; TRBD1 is a possible D gene (5 bases). This CDR3 has 18 residues. Germline V lookup: CDR1 SGHTA, CDR2 FQGNSA. The V end was cut by 3 bases, the J end by 14 bases, with 29 bases between.